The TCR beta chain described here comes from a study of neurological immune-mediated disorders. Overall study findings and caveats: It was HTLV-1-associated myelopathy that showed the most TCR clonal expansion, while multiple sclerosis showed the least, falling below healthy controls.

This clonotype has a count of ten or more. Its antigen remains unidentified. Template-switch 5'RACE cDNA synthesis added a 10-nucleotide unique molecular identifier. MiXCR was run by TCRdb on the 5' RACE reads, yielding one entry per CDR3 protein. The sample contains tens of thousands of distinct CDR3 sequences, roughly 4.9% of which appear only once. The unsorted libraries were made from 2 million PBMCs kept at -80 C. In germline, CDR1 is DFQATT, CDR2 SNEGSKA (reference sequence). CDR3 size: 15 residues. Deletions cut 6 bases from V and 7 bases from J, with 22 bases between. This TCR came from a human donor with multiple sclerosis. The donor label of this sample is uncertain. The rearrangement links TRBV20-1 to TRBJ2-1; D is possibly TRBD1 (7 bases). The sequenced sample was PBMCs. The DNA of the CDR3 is TGCAGTGCCAGACAGGGAGGTTTGTACAATAATGAGCAGTTCTTC. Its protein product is CSARQGGLYNNEQFF.